The 10 T cell receptor beta chains below come from one sample, sequenced in a study of T cells after somatic rescue of genetic block. Sequencing used immunoSEQ multiplex PCR; TCRdb keeps in-frame clones, though not all of them. Of some 70,000 clones detected, roughly 91% appear once; the ten largest clones hold 2.5% to 3%. Sample: peripheral blood mononuclear cells (PBMCs). The receptors come from a man younger than 45.

This chain links TRBV7-8 with TRBJ1-3, with D tentatively TRBD1 (5 bases). The V gene lost 1 base and the J gene lost 2 bases, with 12 bases spanning the gap. Germline V gene lookup returns CDR1 SGHVS and CDR2 FQNEAQ. This CDR3 is 16 amino acids long. CDR3 protein: CASSLVGTRTGNTIYF. CDR3 in DNA: TGTGCCAGCAGCTTAGTTGGGACTCGGACTGGAAACACCATATATTTT.

This chain uses TRBV27 with TRBJ2-3; TRBD2 matches 10 bases. The CDR3 has 14 residues. In germline, CDR1 is MNHEY, CDR2 SMNVEV (reference sequence). J was trimmed by 6 bases and V by 2 bases; bases with no gene match: 2. CDR3: CASSLLAGADTQYF. Here the CDR3 DNA reads TGTGCCAGCAGTTTACTAGCGGGAGCTGATACGCAGTATTTT.

DNA of the CDR3: TGTGCCAGCAGCTATGGGAACAATGAGCAGTTCTTC. This sequence encodes CASSYGNNEQFF. This sequence joins TRBV5-6 and TRBJ2-1, with D hard to call. The CDR3 is 12 residues long. V was clipped by 3 bases and J by 5 bases, with 6 bases between them. CDR1 is SGHDT and CDR2 is YYEEEE in the germline V gene.

V gene TRBV6-5 combines with J gene TRBJ1-2; 7 bases fit TRBD1. This CDR3 is built from 14 residues. Per germline, CDR1 MNHEY and CDR2 SVGAGI. The trim removed 6 bases at V and 4 bases at J, leaving 8 bases unmatched. As DNA, the CDR3 is TGTGCCAGCAGCAGAGGGGGCTCGGGCTATGGCTACACCTTC. This sequence encodes CASSRGGSGYGYTF.

The chain links TRBV7-6 to TRBJ1-2; 7 nucleotides line up with TRBD1. With 1 base clipped from V and 5 bases from J, the junction kept 10 bases outside the gene matches. From germline, CDR1 is SGHVS and CDR2 FNYEAQ. The CDR3 is 16 residues long. This chain's CDR3 is CASSLGGGGTVYGYTF. The CDR3 region has the DNA TGTGCCAGCAGCTTAGGAGGGGGCGGGACCGTTTATGGCTACACCTTC.

This clone was seen only once. This chain joins TRBV30 and TRBJ1-6; 9 bases fit TRBD1. V lost 3 bases, J lost 10 bases, and 7 bases stayed unmatched. Germline V gene sequence: CDR1 GTSNPN, CDR2 SVGIG (reference sequence). This CDR3 comprises 14 residues. This CDR3 is CAWSEGQGTSPLHF. The DNA of the CDR3 is TGTGCCTGGAGCGAGGGACAGGGCACCTCACCCCTCCACTTT.

This chain joins TRBV29-1 and TRBJ2-3; TRBD2 agrees at 8 bases. Trimming removed 7 bases from V and 3 bases from J; junction bases left unmatched: 15. Looked up from germline, CDR1 is SQVTM and CDR2 is ANQGSEA. The CDR3 runs to 16 residues. CDR3 amino acids: CSGAPSFSGKTDTQYF. CDR3 in DNA: TGCAGCGGCGCTCCAAGTTTTAGCGGGAAAACAGATACGCAGTATTTT.

This chain connects TRBV28 to TRBJ2-5; TRBD1 aligns across 12 bases. Germline V gene lookup returns CDR1 MDHEN and CDR2 SYDVKM. Losses at the gene ends were 6 bases for V and 5 bases for J; bases not matched to a gene: 10. The CDR3 has 16 residues. DNA of the CDR3: TGTGCCAGCAGAAGTCCGGGACAGGGGGCGAGGGAGACCCAGTACTTC. This translates into CASRSPGQGARETQYF.

The CDR3 protein is CASSHTGAGRGGTEAFF. CDR3 bases: TGTGCCAGCAGCCACACCGGAGCAGGGAGAGGGGGAACTGAAGCTTTCTTT. The chain links TRBV25-1 to TRBJ1-1; possibly TRBD1 for D (6 bases). This CDR3 region has 17 residues. Trimming stripped 6 bases from V and 5 bases from J, with 25 bases between. Germline assignment: CDR1 MGHDK and CDR2 SYGVNS.

The chain recombines TRBV28 with TRBJ1-4; a weak D match, TRBD1 (5 bases). Per germline, CDR1 MDHEN and CDR2 SYDVKM. The CDR3 is 16 amino acids. With 2 bases removed from V and 7 bases from J, the gap between germline ends came to 17 bases. The CDR3 loop reads CASSLGSLGTGEKLFF. CDR3 DNA: TGTGCCAGCAGTTTAGGCTCCTTAGGGACGGGTGAAAAACTGTTTTTT.